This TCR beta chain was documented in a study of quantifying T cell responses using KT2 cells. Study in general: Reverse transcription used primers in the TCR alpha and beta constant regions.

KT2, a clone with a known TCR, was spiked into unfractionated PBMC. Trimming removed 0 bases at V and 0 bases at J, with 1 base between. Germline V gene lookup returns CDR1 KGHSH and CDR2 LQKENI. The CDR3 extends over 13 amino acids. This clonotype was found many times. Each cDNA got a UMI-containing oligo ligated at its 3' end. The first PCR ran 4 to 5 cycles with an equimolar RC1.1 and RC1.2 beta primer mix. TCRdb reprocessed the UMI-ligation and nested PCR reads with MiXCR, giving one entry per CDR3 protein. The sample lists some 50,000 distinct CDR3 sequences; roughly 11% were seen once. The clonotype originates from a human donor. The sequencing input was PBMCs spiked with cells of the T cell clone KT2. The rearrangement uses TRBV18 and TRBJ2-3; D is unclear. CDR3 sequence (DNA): TGTGCCAGCTCACCACCGAGCACAGATACGCAGTATTTT. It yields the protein CASSPPSTDTQYF.